This T cell receptor (beta chain) came from a study of T cell responses to AZD1222 COVID-19 vaccine. Worth noting for this clone: Its matching antigen is unknown.

Sequencing used immunoSEQ multiplex PCR; TCRdb keeps in-frame clones, though not all of them. The sample records over 120,000 clones, about 92% being singletons. V was pared by 6 bases and J by 2 bases, with 11 bases between. The CDR3 runs 14 residues. Germline V lookup: CDR1 SNHLY, CDR2 FYNNEI. Overall study results and limits: Donors were chiefly white British, with a greater number of females, and clonal diversity was perhaps underestimated.

The sequence derives from an adult who received the AZD1222 COVID-19 vaccine. Specimen: peripheral blood, collected 28 days after the second AZD1222 dose. The chain combines TRBV2 with TRBJ1-5, with D tentatively TRBD1 (6 bases). CDR3 bases: TGTGCCAGCAGAGGGGACACTCGCAATCAGCCCCAGCATTTT. It is translated as CASRGDTRNQPQHF.